Listed below are T cell receptor beta chains from one sample, sequenced in a study of blood T cell repertoires in COVID-19. Method: immunoSEQ multiplex PCR; TCRdb's copy keeps in-frame clones and lacks some. The profile covers roughly 150,000 clones, with about 88% appearing a single time and under 6% taken by the ten largest. The sample consisted of peripheral blood. The receptors were sampled from a woman aged 45-59 years with COVID-19, enrolled during active disease. The CDR3 runs from the conserved cysteine through the conserved F or W. A D gene is named only where the DNA matches it firmly. Clone size is given for some rows only: seen once, a few or many times, or a class if the clone is expanded.

D gene | J gene | clone size | V gene | CDR3 protein | CDR3 DNA
TRBD2 | TRBJ2-5 | . | TRBV3-1/TRBV3-2 | CASRPSGTSQETQYF | TGTGCCAGCCGACCATCCGGGACTAGCCAAGAGACCCAGTACTTC
. | TRBJ2-1 | . | TRBV3-1/TRBV3-2 | CASSQGSGTYNEQFF | TGTGCCAGCAGCCAGGGATCGGGGACCTACAATGAGCAGTTCTTC
TRBD1 | TRBJ1-2 | few | TRBV5-1 | CASSYGQGNGYTF | TGCGCCAGCAGTTATGGACAGGGTAATGGCTACACCTTC
TRBD1 | TRBJ1-1 | . | TRBV5-5 | CASSLQTGTNTEAFF | TGTGCCAGCAGCTTACAGACAGGGACGAACACTGAAGCTTTCTTT
. | TRBJ1-2 | . | TRBV4-1 | CASSQRISSGVTNYGYTF | TGCGCCAGCAGCCAGCGCATTTCGTCGGGGGTAACTAACTATGGCTACACCTTC
TRBD1 | TRBJ1-5 | . | TRBV2 | CASRTGGYSNQPQHF | TGTGCCAGCAGGACAGGGGGTTATAGCAATCAGCCCCAGCATTTT
. | TRBJ1-4 | . | TRBV7-9 | CASEGTGQSPDEKLFF | TGTGCCAGCGAGGGCACAGGGCAATCCCCGGATGAAAAACTGTTTTTT
TRBD2 | TRBJ2-5 | . | TRBV4-1 | CASSQDRGGSGETQYF | TGCGCCAGCAGCCAAGATCGGGGGGGGAGCGGAGAGACCCAGTACTTC
. | TRBJ2-1 | once | TRBV9 | CASSAGGVTTNEQFF | TGTGCCAGCAGCGCCGGTGGAGTAACAACCAATGAGCAGTTCTTC
. | TRBJ1-4 | . | TRBV13 | CASSLNQGTEKLFF | TGTGCCAGCAGCTTAAATCAGGGTACTGAAAAACTGTTTTTT
. | TRBJ2-5 | . | TRBV30 | CAWSPLAFQETQYF | TGTGCCTGGAGTCCCCTGGCCTTCCAAGAGACCCAGTACTTC
. | TRBJ1-5 | . | TRBV21-1 | CASSKGHLNQPQHF | TGTGCCAGCAGCAAAGGACACCTGAATCAGCCCCAGCATTTT
. | TRBJ1-1 | . | TRBV30 | CAWSVSLNTEAFF | TGTGCCTGGAGTGTATCTCTGAACACTGAAGCTTTCTTT
TRBD1 | TRBJ2-7 | . | TRBV10-1 | CASSVGGFRNEQYF | TGCGCCAGCAGCGTAGGGGGCTTCAGGAACGAGCAGTACTTC
TRBD2 | TRBJ2-1 | . | TRBV19 | CASSSAGGQFF | TGTGCCAGTAGTTCGGCGGGGGGGCAGTTCTTC
TRBD1 | TRBJ2-1 | . | TRBV5-1 | CASSGGQGVNEQFF | TGCGCCAGCAGCGGCGGACAGGGGGTCAATGAGCAGTTCTTC
. | TRBJ1-2 | . | TRBV4-1 | CASSQEFQGNGYGYTF | TGCGCCAGCAGCCAAGAATTCCAGGGCAATGGCTATGGCTACACCTTC
. | TRBJ2-4 | few | TRBV29-1 | CSVVEGSHIQYF | TGCAGCGTTGTGGAGGGTTCACACATTCAGTACTTC
TRBD1 | TRBJ2-4 | . | TRBV19 | CASSIYRGEGSIQYF | TGTGCCAGTAGTATATACAGGGGCGAGGGGAGCATTCAGTACTTC
TRBD1 | TRBJ1-2 | once | TRBV28 | CAGGTGLVKNYGYTF | TGTGCCGGGGGGACAGGGCTGGTTAAGAACTATGGCTACACCTTC
. | TRBJ2-7 | . | TRBV11-2 | CASRADVSEQYF | TGTGCCAGCAGGGCGGATGTATCCGAGCAGTACTTC
. | TRBJ1-3 | . | TRBV6-6 | CASSYSADKGNTIYF | TGTGCCAGCAGTTACTCAGCTGATAAGGGGAATACCATATATTTT
. | TRBJ2-6 | . | TRBV30 | CAWTSSGANVLTF | TGTGCCTGGACTAGCTCTGGGGCCAACGTCCTGACTTTC
. | TRBJ1-5 | . | TRBV24-1 | CATSDFTGNMHF | TGTGCCACCAGTGATTTCACAGGGAATATGCATTTT
TRBD2 | TRBJ2-7 | once | TRBV6-1 | CASSEGLAGGFGEQYF | TGTGCCAGCAGTGAAGGACTAGCGGGAGGGTTCGGCGAGCAGTACTTC
TRBD2 | TRBJ2-1 | . | TRBV5-6 | CASSFLGFGGAGNEQFF | TGTGCCAGCAGCTTTTTGGGATTCGGGGGGGCCGGGAATGAGCAGTTCTTC
. | TRBJ2-6 | . | TRBV7-6 | CAIRRLDRPSSGANVLTF | TGTGCCATACGGAGGCTGGACAGACCAAGCTCTGGGGCCAACGTCCTGACTTTC
TRBD2 | TRBJ2-2 | . | TRBV9 | CASSVGAGGNTGELFF | TGTGCCAGCAGCGTAGGAGCGGGGGGGAACACCGGGGAGCTGTTTTTT
TRBD2 | TRBJ2-5 | . | TRBV6-2/TRBV6-3 | CASSYLTSSQETQYF | TGTGCCAGCAGTTACCTGACTAGCAGTCAAGAGACCCAGTACTTC
. | TRBJ2-7 | . | TRBV12-2 | CASRPTGTGVGEQYF | TGTGCAAGTCGCCCAACCGGGACAGGGGTAGGAGAGCAGTACTTC
. | TRBJ1-2 | . | TRBV5-1 | CASSLEEVGGYTF | TGCGCCAGCAGCCTGGAGGAGGTCGGTGGCTACACCTTC